Below are 25 T cell receptor beta chains sequenced from a single sample in a study of blood T cell repertoires in COVID-19. Using immunoSEQ multiplex PCR, the repertoire was profiled, and TCRdb retains in-frame clones only, with some absent. The sample records hundreds of thousands of clones, roughly 85% being singletons. The source material was peripheral blood. Receptors originate from a human donor in a cohort sampled during active COVID-19.

The genes are TRBV6-5 and TRBJ1-1, with D possibly TRBD1 on 6 matching bases. This CDR3 spans 15 amino acids. Trimming shortened V by 5 bases and J by 0 bases, and 13 bases separated the two germline ends. Germline V lookup: CDR1 MNHEY, CDR2 SVGAGI. The CDR3 loop is CASSPYRALNTEAFF. As DNA, the CDR3 is TGTGCCAGCAGTCCCTACAGGGCTTTGAACACTGAAGCTTTCTTT.

The chain is built from TRBV12-3 or TRBV12-4 and TRBJ1-2; 8 bases match TRBD1. The CDR3 runs 13 residues. The J segment lost 8 bases and the V segment lost 9 bases, leaving 11 bases of the junction unmatched. As DNA, the CDR3 is TGTGCCAGGACAGGGGAAGGATACGGAGGCTACACCTTC. Its protein product is CARTGEGYGGYTF.

This chain connects TRBV7-8 to TRBJ1-1; D gene unclear. Germline V gene lookup returns CDR1 SGHVS and CDR2 FQNEAQ. Trimming removed 5 bases at V and 0 bases at J, with 10 bases between. CDR3 size: 14 residues. The CDR3 DNA reads TGTGCCAGCAGCCCAAGAGCCTTGAACACTGAAGCTTTCTTT. Residues: CASSPRALNTEAFF.

The CDR3, as DNA: TGTGCCAGCAGCCGGGACAGGGAGACCTCTGGAAACACCATATATTTT. Translated: CASSRDRETSGNTIYF. The rearrangement links TRBV7-9 to TRBJ1-3; 9 nucleotides line up with TRBD1. This CDR3 comprises 16 residues. Germline values: CDR1 SEHNR, CDR2 FQNEAQ (reference sequence). J lost 0 bases, V lost 5 bases, and 5 bases had no gene match.

This clone was detected only a few times. The chain carries TRBV6-5 and TRBJ2-1, with 8 bases aligning to TRBD1. The CDR3 extends over 15 amino acids. The V gene end was trimmed by 1 base and the J gene end by 9 bases; junction bases not matched to a gene: 8. CDR1 and CDR2 (germline): MNHEY, SVGAGI. This chain's CDR3 is CASSYFRQGNSEQFF. The CDR3 DNA follows: TGTGCCAGCAGTTACTTCAGACAGGGGAATAGTGAGCAGTTCTTC.

CDR3 loop: CASSLTGSSSPLHF. The CDR3, as DNA: TGTGCCAGCAGCTTGACAGGTTCTAGTTCACCCCTCCACTTT. The V and J genes are TRBV7-9 and TRBJ1-6; D is possibly TRBD1 (6 bases). V lost 3 bases and J 9 bases, leaving 12 bases between the germline ends. This CDR3 region has 14 residues. The germline V gene has CDR1 SEHNR and CDR2 FQNEAQ (reference sequence).

This chain links TRBV3-1 (or the pseudogene TRBV3-2) with TRBJ1-2, with 8 bases that match TRBD1. Losses at the gene ends were 4 bases for V and 4 bases for J; bases not matched to a gene: 8. Germline lookup yields CDR1 LGHDT and CDR2 YNNKEL (reference sequence). This CDR3 has 15 amino acids. In nucleotides, the CDR3 is TGTGCCAGCAGCCCGCAGGGGGCAGTCTTCTATGGCTACACCTTC. Translated, it gives CASSPQGAVFYGYTF.

The chain combines TRBV2 with TRBJ1-2; 10 bases match TRBD1. The germline V gene has CDR1 SNHLY and CDR2 FYNNEI. The CDR3 is 16 residues long. The trim removed 2 bases at V and 11 bases at J, leaving 14 bases unmatched. The CDR3 protein is CASSERTGTGVGVYTF. CDR3 in DNA: TGTGCCAGCAGTGAACGTACTGGGACAGGGGTAGGAGTTTACACCTTC.

The chain couples TRBV5-6 to TRBJ2-3, with D hard to call. V lost 2 bases and J lost 6, with 16 bases in between. The V gene's germline CDR1 is SGHDT and CDR2 YYEEEE. The CDR3 contains 15 residues. CDR3 in DNA: TGTGCCAGCAGCTTCTTGGGTGACTGGTCCGATACGCAGTATTTT. Amino acid sequence: CASSFLGDWSDTQYF.

This clone has a handful of counts. The chain links TRBV4-2 to TRBJ1-6; D remains unclear. The germline V and J ends were trimmed by 3 bases and 7 bases, with 13 bases remaining between them. The germline gives CDR1 LGHNA, CDR2 YNFKEQ. The CDR3 runs to 15 residues. The CDR3 protein is CASSQQNVRNSPLHF. The CDR3 bases are TGTGCCAGCAGCCAGCAGAATGTCCGAAATTCACCCCTCCACTTT.

This chain connects TRBV27 to TRBJ1-4; D is perhaps TRBD1 (5 bases). This CDR3 contains 15 residues. Germline V gives CDR1 MNHEY, CDR2 SMNVEV (reference sequence). V lost 5 bases, J lost 3 bases, and 13 bases lay in between. CDR3: CASSPSRVANEKLFF. CDR3 nucleotide sequence: TGTGCCAGCAGTCCATCCAGGGTGGCTAATGAAAAACTGTTTTTT.

The chain links TRBV10-3 to TRBJ1-2; possible D gene TRBD1, 6 bases. V lost 6 bases and J lost 0, with 17 bases in between. This CDR3 spans 16 amino acids. Germline CDR1 is ENHRY and CDR2 is SYGVKD. The CDR3 DNA follows: TGTGCCATCAGCATCCACCTACAGGGCTCTAACTATGGCTACACCTTC. Translation: CAISIHLQGSNYGYTF.

The chain couples TRBV7-9 to TRBJ1-1, with TRBD1 matching over 9 bases. After removal of 2 bases from V and 3 bases from J, the junction contained 4 bases not matched to a gene. Per the germline V gene, CDR1 is SEHNR and CDR2 is FQNEAQ (reference sequence). The CDR3 runs 15 residues. Here the CDR3 DNA reads TGTGCCAGCAGCTTACGGACAGGGGAGGACACTGAAGCTTTCTTT. The encoded protein is CASSLRTGEDTEAFF.

This chain uses TRBV6-1 with TRBJ1-2; TRBD1 agrees at 8 bases. Trimming removed 2 bases from V and 5 bases from J; junction bases left unmatched: 1. The germline CDR1 and CDR2 sequences are MNHNS and SASEGT. The CDR3 is 13 residues long. CDR3: CASSETGGYGYTF. The CDR3 bases are TGTGCCAGCAGTGAAACAGGGGGGTATGGCTACACCTTC.

The chain has TRBV7-3 and TRBJ2-1, with no clear D. Germline V CDR1 and CDR2: SGHTA, FQGTGA. This CDR3 has 15 residues. V shed 6 bases and J shed 0 bases, with 12 bases lying between them. The CDR3 reads CASSITPSSYNEQFF. The CDR3, as DNA: TGTGCCAGCAGTATTACCCCGAGCTCCTACAATGAGCAGTTCTTC.

This chain links TRBV2 with TRBJ1-4; maybe TRBD1 (5 bases). The V gene lost 7 bases and the J gene lost 0 bases, with 12 bases spanning the gap. The CDR3 is 15 residues long. Germline V gives CDR1 SNHLY, CDR2 FYNNEI. CDR3 in DNA: TGTGCCAGCAAGGTGACAGATGCAACTAATGAAAAACTGTTTTTT. Protein product: CASKVTDATNEKLFF.

The sample holds one count of this clone. The chain employs TRBV6-5 and TRBJ1-5; 7 bases are shared with TRBD1. CDR1 and CDR2 (germline): MNHEY, SVGAGI. V lost 2 bases to trimming and J lost 5 bases; unmatched junction nucleotides: 3. This CDR3 is 14 amino acids long. The CDR3 here is CASSYRGRDQPQHF. DNA for the CDR3: TGTGCCAGCAGTTACAGGGGGCGCGATCAGCCCCAGCATTTT.

This clone was found once. The chain is built from TRBV10-2 and TRBJ2-5, with a possible D match to TRBD2 (6 bases). This CDR3 has 13 amino acids. Trimming removed 2 bases from V and 4 bases from J, with 8 bases in between. Germline V lookup: CDR1 WSHSY, CDR2 SAAADI. CDR3 bases: TGCGCCAGCAGTGAGCGGGGGTTAGAGACCCAGTACTTC. This encodes CASSERGLETQYF.

The chain recombines TRBV9 with TRBJ1-4; D gene unclear. This CDR3 spans 14 amino acids. CDR1 is SGDLS and CDR2 is YYNGEE in the germline V gene. With 2 bases removed from V and 0 bases from J, the gap between germline ends came to 5 bases. The CDR3 loop is CASSVGPTNEKLFF. The CDR3 coding sequence is TGTGCCAGCAGCGTTGGGCCAACTAATGAAAAACTGTTTTTT.

The table lists this clone with a few counts. The chain joins TRBV20-1 to TRBJ1-2; D ambiguous. Germline CDR1 and CDR2: DFQATT and SNEGSKA (reference sequence). This CDR3 has 11 residues. Trimming pared 3 bases from V and 3 bases from J, leaving 5 bases between. CDR3 sequence: CSASLDYGYTF. The CDR3 bases are TGCAGTGCTAGTCTTGACTATGGCTACACCTTC.

V and J are TRBV9 and TRBJ2-2, with 11 bases fitting TRBD2. CDR1 is SGDLS, CDR2 YYNGEE, per germline. This CDR3 has 16 residues. V shed 6 bases, J shed 6 bases, and the junction held 10 bases outside the gene matches. The DNA for the CDR3 is TGTGCCAGCACCACAATTGGTAGCGGGGGGGCCGGGGAGCTGTTTTTT. Amino acid sequence: CASTTIGSGGAGELFF.

The rearrangement links TRBV13 to TRBJ1-5; D not resolved. The CDR3 spans 15 residues. Trimming took 0 bases from V and 6 from J, leaving 12 bases between them. CDR1 PRHDT and CDR2 FYEKMQ come from the germline V gene (reference sequence). This CDR3 is CASSLGGLLFQPQHF. The CDR3 region has the DNA TGTGCCAGCAGCTTAGGAGGACTTCTGTTTCAGCCCCAGCATTTT. Looking up the rest from reference TRBV13 and TRBJ1-5 gives the full variable domain: AAGVIQSPRHLIKEKRETATLKCYPIPRHDTVYWYQQGPGQDPQFLISFYEKMQSDKGSIPDRFSAQQFSDYHSELNMSSLELGDSALYFCASSLGGLLFQPQHFGDGTRLSIL.

CDR3 region: CASSAGRNQPQHF. CDR3 DNA: TGTGCCAGTAGTGCAGGTCGCAATCAGCCCCAGCATTTT. V gene TRBV19 combines with J gene TRBJ1-5; D is undetermined. V dropped 5 bases and J dropped 2 bases, with 7 bases sitting between them. This CDR3 comprises 13 residues. CDR1 and CDR2 from the germline V gene are LNHDA and SQIVND (reference sequence). The full variable domain, completed using reference TRBV19 and TRBJ1-5, is DGGITQSPKYLFRKEGQNVTLSCEQNLNHDAMYWYRQDPGQGLRLIYYSQIVNDFQKGDIAEGYSVSREKKESFPLTVTSAQKNPTAFYLCASSAGRNQPQHFGDGTRLSIL.

The chain couples TRBV2 to TRBJ1-2; D remains ambiguous. Germline values: CDR1 SNHLY, CDR2 FYNNEI. Deletions cut 9 bases from V and 8 bases from J, with 13 bases between. This CDR3 is 11 amino acids long. CDR3 bases: TGTGCCAGTAAGAGGGAGGGCGGCTACACCTTC. Translating gives CASKREGGYTF.

The gene calls are TRBV30 and TRBJ1-1, with D possibly being TRBD1 (5 bases). Trimming cost V 4 bases and J 6 bases, with 15 bases left between them. CDR1 is GTSNPN, CDR2 SVGIG, per germline (reference sequence). CDR3 size: 13 residues. CDR3 coding DNA: TGTGCCTGGAATTGGGGGGGTATCCCTGAAGCTTTCTTT. This encodes CAWNWGGIPEAFF.